This TCR beta chain originates from a study of T cells expressing NK-cell markers. As for the study in general: Researchers got TCR beta repertoires out of sorted CD3+CD56+NKG2C+, CD3+CD56+NKG2C- and CD3+CD56-NKG2C+ T cells. Study results and caveats: What remained unclear was the HCMV specificity of expanded NKG2C+ T cell clones. The CD3+CD56-NKG2C+ fraction of a handful of donors was also led by these clonotypes.

Comment on this clonotype: Its target is not known.

Per the germline V gene, CDR1 is MNHNS and CDR2 is SASEGT. The CDR3 length is 15 residues. TCRdb processed the 5' RACE reads again and assigns one entry to each CDR3 protein, with no DNA. Here the sample table reports roughly 150,000 distinct CDR3 sequences. The specimen was blood T cells: a sorted CD56 or NKG2C T cell subset, CD4+ or CD8+ T cells, or bulk PBMC T cells (not recorded which). V gene TRBV6-1 combines with J gene TRBJ1-2; TCRdb names TRBD1, which stays unverified in the absence of DNA. The TCR comes from a woman between 18 and 69 years old in good health. This chain's CDR3 is CASTPRREANYGYTF.